In this sample, the clone carrying this TCR beta chain turned up a few times. This entry comes from a study of blood T cell repertoires in COVID-19. Study in general: The United States, Italy and Spain provided the acute and convalescent COVID-19 samples. T cells, B-cell-depleted T cells, or PBMCs provided the cDNA or gDNA that served as material.

Per the original data handling: Estimation of nucleated cell counts was performed using reference gene primer amplification. Profiling relied on immunoSEQ multiplex PCR, and the TCRdb table lists in-frame clones only, not all of them. The DNA gave D and trimming, while V, J and clone size come from that table. Of a few hundred thousand clones in the sample, 86% were seen once. Germline CDR1 and CDR2: MNHNY and SVGAGI (reference sequence). The CDR3 length is 14 residues. Trimming took 4 bases from V and 1 from J, leaving 10 bases between them. Input material: peripheral blood. This receptor was obtained from a man younger than 35 with active or convalescent COVID-19. The chain employs TRBV6-6 and TRBJ1-2; D remains unclear. CDR3 nucleotides: TGTGCCAGCAGTTCCCTGGCGGATAACTATGGCTACACCTTC. Its translation: CASSSLADNYGYTF.